The 23 T cell receptor beta chains given below trace back to one sample, sequenced in a study of T-cell memory formation after mild COVID-19. TCRdb reprocessed the 5' RACE reads with MiXCR, giving one entry per CDR3 protein. The sample shows 200,000 to 250,000 distinct CDR3 sequences, 8% to 9.5% of them seen only once. Material: PBMCs or a T cell subset sorted from them (not recorded which). The receptors originated from a man aged 18 to 29 who had mild COVID-19 (a few samples of this study predate the infection). Cell type and time point are not known.

The V gene is TRBV28, the J gene TRBJ1-1, with 7 bases fitting TRBD1. Germline V gene lookup returns CDR1 MDHEN and CDR2 SYDVKM. V shed 4 bases and J 11 bases; nucleotides not matched to a gene: 10. The CDR3 totals 13 residues. The CDR3 DNA reads as TGTGCCAGCAGTTCGCCCACAGGGGATGGGGCTTTCTTT. It is translated as CASSSPTGDGAFF.

The J gene is TRBJ2-7, the V gene TRBV13; 9 bases are a match to TRBD1. The CDR3 is 14 amino acids. Per germline, CDR1 PRHDT and CDR2 FYEKMQ (reference sequence). V trimming: 3 bases; J trimming: 3 bases; junction bases outside the gene matches: 3. The CDR3 region has the DNA TGTGCCAGCAGCTTCCCGGACAGGGGCTACGAGCAGTACGTC. It specifies CASSFPDRGYEQYV.

This clonotype came up a few times. The rearrangement links TRBV5-1 to TRBJ1-1; the D gene is possibly TRBD1 (6 bases). Germline values: CDR1 SGHRS, CDR2 YFSETQ. This CDR3 has 13 residues. V was cut by 3 bases and J by 6 bases, with 12 bases left in between. CDR3 nucleotides: TGCGCCAGCAGCTCCAGGGGAGTCGCTGAAGCTTTCTTT. This sequence encodes CASSSRGVAEAFF.

This clonotype has at least ten counts. The gene calls are TRBV12-3 or TRBV12-4 and TRBJ2-3; D gene uncertain. The CDR3 consists of 12 residues. V gave up 1 base and J gave up 6 bases, with 5 bases separating them. The CDR3 coding sequence is TGTGCCAGCAGTTTAGACCTGGATACGCAGTATTTT. This codes for CASSLDLDTQYF.

At least ten counts were recorded for this clonotype. The chain recombines TRBV7-9 with TRBJ2-7, with D possibly matching TRBD1 (6 bases). Trimming pared 7 bases from V and 0 bases from J, leaving 13 bases between. CDR3 length: 14 amino acids. Germline CDR1 SEHNR, CDR2 FQNEAQ (reference sequence). The CDR3 DNA reads as TGTGCCAGCACCCCGACAGGATTCTCCTACGAGCAGTACTTC. Translating it yields CASTPTGFSYEQYF.

This clonotype was detected only a few times. The CDR3 protein is CASSSRVFEQFF. The DNA for the CDR3 is TGTGCCAGCAGCTCGAGGGTGTTTGAGCAGTTCTTC. The chain links TRBV7-2 to TRBJ2-1; D possibly corresponds to TRBD2 (5 bases). Trimming shortened V by 4 bases and J by 9 bases, and 10 bases separated the two germline ends. Per germline, CDR1 SGHTA and CDR2 FQGNSA. This CDR3 is 12 amino acids long.

This clonotype turned up a few times. CDR3 in amino acids: CASSQGDNTDTQYF. The CDR3 bases are TGTGCCAGCAGTCAGGGCGATAACACAGATACGCAGTATTTT. V usage is TRBV11-3 and J usage is TRBJ2-3, with a possible D match to TRBD1 (5 bases). The CDR3 has 14 residues. Germline V lookup: CDR1 SGHNT, CDR2 YENEEA. V was pared by 6 bases and J by 2 bases, with 12 bases between.

This clonotype was seen only a few times. A read error may be the cause here, since a much bigger clone is one base away. V is TRBV7-2 and J is TRBJ2-3, with 8 bases aligning to TRBD1. Germline CDR1 reads SGHTA; CDR2 reads FQGNSA. With 5 bases clipped from V and 1 base from J, the junction kept 2 bases outside the gene matches. This CDR3 is built from 14 residues. CDR3: CASSPDRGTDTQYF. The CDR3 nucleotides are TGTGCCAGCAGCCCGGACAGGGGCACAGATACGCAGTATTTT.

There are many counts of this clonotype. V gene TRBV7-2 combines with J gene TRBJ1-2, with TRBD1 matching 7 bases. The CDR3 spans 14 residues. The germline V gene encodes CDR1 SGHTA and CDR2 FQGNSA. With V trimmed by 2 bases and J by 8 bases, 8 bases remained unmatched. CDR3 loop: CASSLNEGAYGYTF. The CDR3, as DNA: TGTGCCAGCAGCTTAAATGAGGGGGCGTACGGCTACACCTTC.

This clonotype showed up many times. J is TRBJ1-6 and V is TRBV10-3, with a weak D call TRBD1 (6 bases). V dropped 0 bases and J dropped 11 bases, with 14 bases sitting between them. This CDR3 spans 15 amino acids. Germline lookup yields CDR1 ENHRY and CDR2 SYGVKD. CDR3 residues: CAISESTGSVPPLHF. The CDR3 DNA sequence: TGTGCCATCAGTGAGTCGACAGGTTCCGTACCACCCCTCCACTTT.

In its sample, this clonotype was seen many times. The chain couples TRBV6-5 to TRBJ2-3; 8 bases line up with TRBD2. Germline-derived CDR1 and CDR2 are MNHEY and SVGAGI. The CDR3 extends over 13 amino acids. V lost 11 bases and J lost 2; bases outside the gene matches: 6. The CDR3 coding sequence is TGTGCCGCTCAGCGGGGGCCCACAGATACGCAGTATTTT. This encodes CAAQRGPTDTQYF.

In its sample, this clonotype was seen a few times. V usage is TRBV5-1 and J usage is TRBJ2-3, with D unclear. V lost 5 bases to trimming and J lost 5 bases, with 6 bases between them. Germline assignment: CDR1 SGHRS and CDR2 YFSETQ. The CDR3 has 11 amino acids. Here the CDR3 reads CASRAKDTQYF. The CDR3 DNA sequence: TGCGCCAGCAGAGCGAAAGATACGCAGTATTTT.

V usage is TRBV7-2 and J usage is TRBJ1-2, with 8 bases that match TRBD1. Germline V lookup: CDR1 SGHTA, CDR2 FQGNSA. With 5 bases clipped from V and 6 bases from J, the junction kept 14 bases outside the gene matches. The CDR3 consists of 16 residues. Written as DNA, the CDR3 is TGTGCCAGCAGCCGTCGGGTCTCGACAGGGGCGCATGGCTACACCTTC. Protein: CASSRRVSTGAHGYTF.

The genes are TRBV19 and TRBJ2-2; TRBD2 might be the D (5 bases). The CDR3 extends over 16 amino acids. In germline, CDR1 is LNHDA, CDR2 SQIVND (reference sequence). The V gene lost 5 bases and the J gene lost 4 bases, with 17 bases spanning the gap. Here the CDR3 DNA reads TGTGCCAGTAGTCGACCCGGGCTCCGGGGCACCGGGGAGCTGTTTTTT. This sequence encodes CASSRPGLRGTGELFF.

This clonotype was picked up many times. The gene calls are TRBV2 and TRBJ2-4, with 7 nucleotides matching TRBD1. Trimming cost V 5 bases and J 0 bases; bases outside gene matches: 10. In germline, CDR1 is SNHLY, CDR2 FYNNEI. This CDR3 is built from 17 residues. CDR3 sequence: CASSLTGVGLAKNIQYF. The CDR3 region has the DNA TGTGCCAGCAGTCTTACAGGGGTGGGCCTAGCCAAAAACATTCAGTACTTC.

This chain joins TRBV24-1 and TRBJ2-3; tentatively, D is TRBD1 (5 bases). Germline V gives CDR1 KGHDR, CDR2 SFDVKD. With 3 bases removed from V and 5 bases from J, the gap between germline ends came to 8 bases. CDR3 length: 13 amino acids. In nucleotides, the CDR3 is TGTGCCACCAGTGATGGGGCGGAAGATACGCAGTATTTT. This encodes CATSDGAEDTQYF.

This clonotype appeared many times. The chain has TRBV7-6 and TRBJ2-3; D possibly corresponds to TRBD1 (6 bases). The CDR3 is 15 amino acids. Germline CDR1 is SGHVS and CDR2 is FNYEAQ. With 1 base removed from V and 6 bases from J, the gap between germline ends came to 14 bases. The DNA of the CDR3 is TGTGCCAGCAGCTTAGTTGACAGGCTGGGGGATACGCAGTATTTT. It encodes CASSLVDRLGDTQYF.

This clonotype was counted at least ten times. This rearrangement joins TRBV5-1 to TRBJ2-1; TRBD1 aligns across 7 bases. This CDR3 is 17 amino acids long. Trimming removed 4 bases from V and 0 bases from J; junction bases left unmatched: 10. CDR1 is SGHRS and CDR2 is YFSETQ in the germline V gene. The CDR3 DNA reads TGCGCCAGCAGCCCGAGGGGGCTCGGGGCCTCCTACAATGAGCAGTTCTTC. It yields the protein CASSPRGLGASYNEQFF.

This clonotype appeared a few times. The chain carries TRBV4-3 and TRBJ2-3; TRBD2 matches 11 bases. The V gene's germline CDR1 is LGHNA and CDR2 YSLEER. This CDR3 is 17 amino acids long. V trimming: 0 bases; J trimming: 6 bases; junction bases outside the gene matches: 8. CDR3 sequence (DNA): TGCGCCAGCAGCCAAGAGTTTAGTGCTAGCGGGGGGGATACGCAGTATTTT. Translated: CASSQEFSASGGDTQYF.

V is TRBV27 and J is TRBJ1-2, with D possibly being TRBD1 (6 bases). Deletions cut 9 bases from V and 3 bases from J, with 17 bases between. The CDR3 loop spans 14 amino acids. Per the germline V gene, CDR1 is MNHEY and CDR2 is SMNVEV (reference sequence). CDR3 sequence reads: CASSKAGVYYGYTF. The DNA of the CDR3 is TGTGCCAGTTCTAAAGCAGGGGTATACTATGGCTACACCTTC.

In its sample, this clonotype was seen a few times. This chain uses TRBV6-5 with TRBJ1-2; D unresolved. Deletions cut 6 bases from V and 2 bases from J, with 22 bases between. CDR1 MNHEY and CDR2 SVGAGI come from the germline V gene. The CDR3 covers 17 residues. As DNA, the CDR3 is TGTGCCAGCAGCCCCGGGTCCGGCGGAACCCAGAACTATGGCTACACCTTC. Its protein is CASSPGSGGTQNYGYTF.

A few counts support this clonotype. The V gene is TRBV7-9, the J gene TRBJ2-2; D not certain. Trimming pared 6 bases from V and 0 bases from J, leaving 11 bases between. The length of the CDR3 is 15 residues. Germline CDR1 SEHNR, CDR2 FQNEAQ (reference sequence). The chain's CDR3 is CASRFGQSNTGELFF. CDR3 nucleotides: TGTGCCAGCAGGTTCGGGCAATCGAACACCGGGGAGCTGTTTTTT.

This clonotype was picked up many times. The chain recombines TRBV27 with TRBJ2-7, with 7 nucleotides matching TRBD2. CDR1 and CDR2 (germline): MNHEY, SMNVEV (reference sequence). V shed 8 bases and J 2 bases; nucleotides not matched to a gene: 12. The CDR3 has 15 residues. This CDR3 is CASSAGPAGTYEQYV. CDR3 nucleotides: TGTGCCAGCTCGGCCGGGCCAGCGGGAACCTACGAGCAGTACGTC.